The rows below give T cell receptor beta chains drawn from one sample of a study of radiotherapy plus CTLA-4 blockade in lung cancer. The repertoire was sequenced with immunoSEQ multiplex PCR; TCRdb's copy has only in-frame clones and lacks some. This table holds tens of thousands of clones, roughly 77% found once. Sequences were derived from peripheral blood, sampled from a patient treated with radiotherapy plus ipilimumab. The receptor set was obtained from a human donor with non-small cell lung cancer whose response to radiotherapy plus ipilimumab could not be evaluated. Both conserved end residues are part of each CDR3. The D gene is left open where the match is weak. Size is omitted from some rows. Given values are once, few, many or a class for expanded clones.

D gene: TRBD1
V gene: TRBV2
J gene: TRBJ2-5
clone size: .
CDR3 DNA: TGTGCCAGCAAGAGACAGGGGGCATATGGAGAGACCCAGTACTTC
CDR3 protein: CASKRQGAYGETQYF

D gene: .
V gene: TRBV7-2
J gene: TRBJ2-4
clone size: .
CDR3 DNA: TGTGCCAGCAGCTCCGGTTACGGGAACATTCAGTACTTC
CDR3 protein: CASSSGYGNIQYF

D gene: TRBD2
V gene: TRBV30
J gene: TRBJ2-3
clone size: .
CDR3 DNA: TGTGCCTGGACTACGGGGGGAGATACGCAGTATTTT
CDR3 protein: CAWTTGGDTQYF

D gene: TRBD1
V gene: TRBV5-4
J gene: TRBJ2-7
clone size: .
CDR3 DNA: TGTGCCAGCAGCACCGGGACAGGGGCTCAGGCCCTTGTAGAGCAGTACTTC
CDR3 protein: CASSTGTGAQALVEQYF

D gene: .
V gene: TRBV5-4
J gene: TRBJ1-6
clone size: .
CDR3 DNA: TGTGCCAGCAGCTCCTCGGGGAATAATTCACCCCTCCACTTT
CDR3 protein: CASSSSGNNSPLHF

D gene: .
V gene: TRBV19
J gene: TRBJ1-1
clone size: few
CDR3 DNA: TGTGCCAGTAGTACATGGGGAGGAGGGATGAACACTGAAGCTTTCTTT
CDR3 protein: CASSTWGGGMNTEAFF

D gene: TRBD1
V gene: TRBV9
J gene: TRBJ1-1
clone size: .
CDR3 DNA: TGTGCCAGCAGCTTACAGGACAGGCCCACTGAAGCTTTCTTT
CDR3 protein: CASSLQDRPTEAFF

D gene: TRBD1
V gene: TRBV7-8
J gene: TRBJ2-6
clone size: few
CDR3 DNA: TGTGCCAGCAGCAAGAACAGGGGCCGCTCTGGGGCCAACGTCCTGACTTTC
CDR3 protein: CASSKNRGRSGANVLTF

D gene: TRBD2
V gene: TRBV5-4
J gene: TRBJ2-1
clone size: .
CDR3 DNA: TGTGCCAGCAGCTTGGGCGGGGGGGCCAATGAGCAGTTCTTC
CDR3 protein: CASSLGGGANEQFF

D gene: .
V gene: TRBV7-2
J gene: TRBJ2-6
clone size: .
CDR3 DNA: TGTGCCAGCAGCCTTTCTTTTGGCGGTGGGGCCAACGTCCTGACTTTC
CDR3 protein: CASSLSFGGGANVLTF

D gene: TRBD2
V gene: TRBV28
J gene: TRBJ2-5
clone size: .
CDR3 DNA: TGTGCCAGCAGTTTTTTAGCGGGAGGGCGGGAGACCCAGTACTTC
CDR3 protein: CASSFLAGGRETQYF